This T cell receptor beta chain derives from a study of T cell clonotyping in hematopoietic cell transplantation. This clone occurred once. The J segment lost 6 bases and the V segment lost 0 bases, leaving 17 bases of the junction unmatched. Germline CDR1 SGHTS, CDR2 YDEGEE. The CDR3 runs to 19 residues. Generated by immunoSEQ multiplex PCR, the TCRdb table keeps only in-frame clones and is missing some. The sample consists of several thousand clones, 65% to 80% of them appearing once. The time point: recipient sample about 28 days before transplant, after cytoreduction. This sample comprised peripheral blood mononuclear cells, obtained before stem cell transplant. This TCR came from a man aged 60 to 75 with acute myeloid leukemia. Some clones in this sample may be carry-over from other donors' samples. The chain recombines TRBV5-8 with TRBJ1-5; 8 positions match TRBD1. The CDR3 loop is CASSLDRGWTMDIRQPQHF. In nucleotides, the CDR3 is TGTGCCAGCAGCTTGGACAGGGGGTGGACAATGGATATTCGTCAGCCCCAGCATTTT.